These 14 T cell receptor beta chains were all obtained from the same sample, sequenced in a study of follicular helper T cells after annual influenza vaccination. Sequencing used immunoSEQ multiplex PCR; TCRdb keeps in-frame clones, though not all of them. The repertoire holds 790 or so clones, 70% to 90% seen once, with about 2.2% in the top ten. The time point: 2015-2016 season, pre-vaccination. Here the sequenced sample was CXCR5+ CD38- circulating T follicular helper cells from blood, taken on the day of influenza vaccination. Subset indicated: circulating Tfh, non-naive CD4+CXCR5+PD-1+ (ICOS+CD38+ or ICOS-CD38-). These TCRs come from an adult who received the influenza vaccine.

The V call is TRBV25-1, the J call TRBJ2-7; D remains unclear. V lost 6 bases, J lost 0 bases, and 9 bases lay in between. Germline loops: CDR1 MGHDK, CDR2 SYGVNS. The CDR3 has 13 residues. The CDR3 reads CASRAYSSYEQYF. The CDR3 coding sequence is TGTGCCAGCAGGGCTTACAGCTCCTACGAGCAGTACTTC.

The chain carries TRBV7-9 and TRBJ2-1, with 8 bases aligning to TRBD2. There are 14 residues in the CDR3. Losses at the gene ends were 5 bases for V and 8 bases for J; bases not matched to a gene: 8. Germline V gene lookup returns CDR1 SEHNR and CDR2 FQNEAQ (reference sequence). CDR3 DNA sequence: TGTGCCAGCAGCATTACCGGGACTAGTCATGAGCAGTTCTTC. This gives the protein CASSITGTSHEQFF.

The sample holds a few counts of this clone. J is TRBJ1-5 and V is TRBV7-9, with 10 bases matching TRBD1. The CDR3 runs to 14 residues. The V and J ends lost 4 bases and 5 bases, in that order; junction bases with no gene match: 2. Germline CDR1 is SEHNR and CDR2 is FQNEAQ (reference sequence). The CDR3 here is CASSYGTGDQPQHF. DNA of the CDR3: TGTGCCAGCAGCTATGGGACAGGGGATCAGCCCCAGCATTTT. Full variable domain (missing parts from reference TRBV7-9 and TRBJ1-5): DTGVSQNPRHKITKRGQNVTFRCDPISEHNRLYWYRQTLGQGPEFLTYFQNEAQLEKSRLLSDRFSAERPKGSFSTLEIQRTEQGDSAMYLCASSYGTGDQPQHFGDGTRLSIL.

The chain is built from TRBV29-1 and TRBJ2-7; D is undetermined. The CDR3 runs to 12 residues. Trimming left V 0 bases short and J 3 bases short, with 6 bases between. The germline V gene encodes CDR1 SQVTM and CDR2 ANQGSEA. The CDR3 region is CSVEDGNYEQYF. The CDR3, as DNA: TGCAGCGTTGAAGATGGCAACTACGAGCAGTACTTC.

V usage is TRBV19 and J usage is TRBJ1-1, with unresolved D. This CDR3 comprises 16 residues. Germline V gene sequence: CDR1 LNHDA, CDR2 SQIVND (reference sequence). V was shortened by 3 bases and J by 1 base, with 15 bases between the two germline ends. As DNA, the CDR3 is TGTGCCAGTAGTATGGGTGGAGGGCGCGGGAACACTGAAGCTTTCTTT. Translation: CASSMGGGRGNTEAFF.

The chain links TRBV5-1 to TRBJ1-1; TRBD1 agrees at 12 bases. With V trimmed by 4 bases and J by 2 bases, 6 bases remained unmatched. The CDR3 is made up of 16 amino acids. Germline V lookup: CDR1 SGHRS, CDR2 YFSETQ. The CDR3 spells CASSPGQGASNTEAFF. The CDR3 region has the DNA TGCGCCAGCAGCCCGGGACAGGGGGCAAGCAACACTGAAGCTTTCTTT.

The chain is built from TRBV6-5 and TRBJ2-7; 10 bases fit TRBD1. This CDR3 is 15 amino acids long. Germline assignment: CDR1 MNHEY and CDR2 SVGAGI. With 6 bases clipped from V and 6 bases from J, the junction kept 11 bases outside the gene matches. CDR3 in DNA: TGTGCCAGCAGACCCGGGACAGGGGTCCCCCTCGAGCAGTACTTC. Translating gives CASRPGTGVPLEQYF.

The chain has TRBV4-1 and TRBJ1-2; 8 bases agree with TRBD1. Looked up from germline, CDR1 is MGHRA and CDR2 is YSYEKL. The V segment lost 0 bases and the J segment 14 bases; nucleotides outside the gene matches: 17. The CDR3 contains 16 residues. CDR3 sequence reads: CASSQDPARGQGAGTF. The CDR3, as DNA: TGCGCCAGCAGCCAAGATCCGGCGCGCGGACAGGGAGCTGGGACCTTC.

The rearrangement links TRBV6-4 to TRBJ1-2; 7 bases align to TRBD1. Germline V lookup: CDR1 MRHNA, CDR2 SNTAGT. Trimming cost V 5 bases and J 2 bases; bases outside gene matches: 2. The CDR3 is made up of 13 amino acids. The CDR3 sequence: CASSPGQNYGYTF. CDR3 DNA sequence: TGTGCCAGCAGTCCGGGACAGAACTATGGCTACACCTTC.

The rearrangement links TRBV29-1 to TRBJ1-5; 7 bases align to TRBD1. There are 15 residues in the CDR3. The germline V gene has CDR1 SQVTM and CDR2 ANQGSEA. The V gene end was trimmed by 5 bases and the J gene end by 0 bases; junction bases not matched to a gene: 7. CDR3 coding DNA: TGCAGCGTTTCCCTTACAGGGGATAGCAATCAGCCCCAGCATTTT. It encodes CSVSLTGDSNQPQHF.

The genes are TRBV7-8 and TRBJ2-1, with D perhaps matching TRBD2 (5 bases). The CDR3 spans 13 residues. V lost 5 bases and J 3 bases, leaving 8 bases between the germline ends. The germline V gene encodes CDR1 SGHVS and CDR2 FQNEAQ. The CDR3 DNA follows: TGTGCCAGCAGCACACGGGACTACAATGAGCAGTTCTTC. This gives the protein CASSTRDYNEQFF.

The rearrangement links TRBV6-5 to TRBJ2-5, with D tentatively TRBD1 (6 bases). The V and J ends lost 2 bases and 5 bases respectively, with 15 bases between them. The CDR3 sequence is 15 residues long. Germline CDR1 is MNHEY and CDR2 is SVGAGI. The CDR3 nucleotides read TGTGCCAGCAGTTACCACAGGGAAGGAAGGGAGACCCAGTACTTC. This translates into CASSYHREGRETQYF.

The chain links TRBV27 to TRBJ1-5, with D unclear. Germline values: CDR1 MNHEY, CDR2 SMNVEV (reference sequence). The CDR3 is 19 amino acids. Trimming left V 3 bases short and J 4 bases short, with 25 bases between. The CDR3 loop reads CASSLVQETETKLNQPQHF. In nucleotides, the CDR3 is TGTGCCAGCAGTTTGGTCCAGGAAACAGAAACTAAGCTAAATCAGCCCCAGCATTTT.

The chain joins TRBV28 to TRBJ2-2; unclear D gene. The germline gives CDR1 MDHEN, CDR2 SYDVKM. The CDR3 sequence is 14 residues long. V lost 9 bases and J lost 3, with 14 bases in between. The CDR3 sequence is CASIPSRDTGELFF. CDR3 DNA sequence: TGTGCCAGTATCCCTTCAAGGGACACCGGGGAGCTGTTTTTT. Together with reference TRBV28 and TRBJ2-2, the CDR3 gives the full variable domain: DVKVTQSSRYLVKRTGEKVFLECVQDMDHENMFWYRQDPGLGLRLIYFSYDVKMKEKGDIPEGYSVSREKKERFSLILESASTNQTSMYLCASIPSRDTGELFFGEGSRLTVL.